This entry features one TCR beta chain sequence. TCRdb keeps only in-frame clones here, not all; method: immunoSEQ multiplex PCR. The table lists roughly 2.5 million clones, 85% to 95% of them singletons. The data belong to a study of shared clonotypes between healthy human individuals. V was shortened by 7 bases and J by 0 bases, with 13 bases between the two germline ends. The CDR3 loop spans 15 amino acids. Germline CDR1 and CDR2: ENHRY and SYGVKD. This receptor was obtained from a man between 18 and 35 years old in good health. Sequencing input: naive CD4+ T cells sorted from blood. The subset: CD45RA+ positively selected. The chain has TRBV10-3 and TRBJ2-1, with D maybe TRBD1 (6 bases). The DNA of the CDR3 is TGTGCCATCAACCGGGACATGAGCTCCTACAATGAGCAGTTCTTC. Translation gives CAINRDMSSYNEQFF.